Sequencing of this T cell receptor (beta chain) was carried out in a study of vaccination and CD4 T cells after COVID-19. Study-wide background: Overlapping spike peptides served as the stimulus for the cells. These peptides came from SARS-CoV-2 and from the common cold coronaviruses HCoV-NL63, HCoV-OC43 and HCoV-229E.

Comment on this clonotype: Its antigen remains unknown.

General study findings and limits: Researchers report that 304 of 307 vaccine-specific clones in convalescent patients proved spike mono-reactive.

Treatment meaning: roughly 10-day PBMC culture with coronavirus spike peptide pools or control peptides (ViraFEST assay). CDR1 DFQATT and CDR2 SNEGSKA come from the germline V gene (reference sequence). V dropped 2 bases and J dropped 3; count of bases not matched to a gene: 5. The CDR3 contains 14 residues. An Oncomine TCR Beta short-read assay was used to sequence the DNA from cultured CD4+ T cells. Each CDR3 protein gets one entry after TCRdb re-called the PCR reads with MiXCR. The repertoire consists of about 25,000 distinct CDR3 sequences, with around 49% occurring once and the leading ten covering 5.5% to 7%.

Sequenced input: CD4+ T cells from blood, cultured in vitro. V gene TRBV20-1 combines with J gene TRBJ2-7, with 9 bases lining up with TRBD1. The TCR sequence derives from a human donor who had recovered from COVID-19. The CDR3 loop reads CSARKTGGVYEQYF. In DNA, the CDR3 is TGCAGTGCTAGAAAGACAGGGGGGGTCTACGAGCAGTACTTC.